One sample yielded the 18 T cell receptor beta chains listed below, sequenced in a study of T cell changes during pregnancy in multiple sclerosis. Here immunoSEQ multiplex PCR was the method, and the copy in TCRdb shows in-frame clones only, minus some. Of roughly 50,000 clones in the sample, roughly 90% are singletons; the top ten hold less than 0.45%. This specimen was CD4+ T cells from peripheral blood mononuclear cells, taken after pregnancy. The receptor source for this set is a female donor with multiple sclerosis, enrolled in a pregnancy study.

The chain employs TRBV25-1 and TRBJ2-1, with 7 bases identical to TRBD2. V lost 2 bases, J lost 2 bases, and 3 bases stayed unmatched. The germline V gene has CDR1 MGHDK and CDR2 SYGVNS. There are 15 residues in the CDR3. As DNA, the CDR3 is TGTGCCAGCAGTGAACAAGCGGGGCCCTACAATGAGCAGTTCTTC. This codes for CASSEQAGPYNEQFF.

V and J are TRBV6-1 and TRBJ2-5, with unresolved D. CDR3 length equals 15 residues. V was cut by 3 bases and J by 2 bases, with 13 bases left in between. In germline, CDR1 is MNHNS, CDR2 SASEGT. This chain's CDR3 is CASSDPFEPQETQYF. Here the CDR3 DNA reads TGTGCCAGCAGTGATCCGTTTGAGCCTCAAGAGACCCAGTACTTC.

This chain joins TRBV6-1 and TRBJ2-7; a weak D match, TRBD1 (6 bases). The CDR3 extends over 12 amino acids. Trimming pared 11 bases from V and 4 bases from J, leaving 15 bases between. Germline lookup yields CDR1 MNHNS and CDR2 SASEGT. The CDR3 region is CALGTGSYEQYF. The DNA of the CDR3 is TGTGCCCTTGGAACAGGGAGTTACGAGCAGTACTTC.

This chain links TRBV7-8 with TRBJ2-1, with 7 bases aligning to TRBD2. The V gene's germline CDR1 is SGHVS and CDR2 FQNEAQ. The length of the CDR3 is 18 residues. V dropped 3 bases and J dropped 5; count of bases not matched to a gene: 16. DNA of the CDR3: TGTGCCAGCAGCTTCGCTCTTCGACAGCGGGACCGAAACAATGAGCAGTTCTTC. It yields the protein CASSFALRQRDRNNEQFF.

V is TRBV19 and J is TRBJ2-7, with TRBD2 matching 9 bases. Looked up from germline, CDR1 is LNHDA and CDR2 is SQIVND (reference sequence). This CDR3 contains 15 residues. The V gene end was trimmed by 3 bases and the J gene end by 6 bases; junction bases not matched to a gene: 9. The CDR3 loop reads CASSIPGLASGEQYF. The CDR3 DNA is TGTGCCAGTAGTATTCCGGGACTAGCCAGCGGCGAGCAGTACTTC.

V and J are TRBV6-5 and TRBJ1-3; the D is unclear. This CDR3 has 15 residues. V was shortened by 0 bases and J by 0 bases, with 6 bases between the two germline ends. Looked up from germline, CDR1 is MNHEY and CDR2 is SVGAGI. The CDR3: CASSYSGGSGNTIYF. CDR3 sequence (DNA): TGTGCCAGCAGTTACTCGGGAGGCTCTGGAAACACCATATATTTT.

This rearrangement joins TRBV19 to TRBJ2-1, with TRBD2 identical over 12 bases. Trimming removed 9 bases from V and 9 bases from J; junction bases left unmatched: 12. CDR1 is LNHDA and CDR2 is SQIVND in the germline V gene (reference sequence). This CDR3 has 15 amino acids. The CDR3 sequence is CASAVLAGGPSEQFF. CDR3 coding DNA: TGTGCCAGCGCTGTGCTAGCGGGAGGGCCCAGTGAGCAGTTCTTC.

This chain uses TRBV29-1 with TRBJ2-5; the match to TRBD2 covers 10 bases. The V gene's germline CDR1 is SQVTM and CDR2 ANQGSEA. J lost 6 bases, V lost 6 bases, and 10 bases had no gene match. The CDR3 loop spans 14 amino acids. The CDR3 spells CSVDPASGRQTQYF. For the CDR3, the DNA is TGCAGCGTAGACCCCGCTAGCGGGAGACAGACCCAGTACTTC.

Details on this clone: Distinct nucleotide sequences in the sample also encode this CDR3. This chain links TRBV5-1 with TRBJ2-7, with D uncertain. The CDR3 is 13 amino acids. CDR1 is SGHRS, CDR2 YFSETQ, per germline. The V and J ends lost 0 bases and 2 bases respectively, with 6 bases between them. For the CDR3, the DNA is TGCGCCAGCAGCTTGGACAGTACCTACGAGCAGTACTTC. As protein: CASSLDSTYEQYF.

The chain recombines TRBV5-1 with TRBJ1-1, with D maybe TRBD1 (6 bases). CDR3 size: 13 residues. Germline V gene sequence: CDR1 SGHRS, CDR2 YFSETQ. Between the trimmed V and J ends, which lost 4 bases and 4 bases, there was a span of 11 bases. Written as DNA, the CDR3 is TGCGCCAGCAGCGCACAGGGTGGCACTGAAGCTTTCTTT. Encoded protein: CASSAQGGTEAFF.

This clone has a handful of counts. J is TRBJ1-1 and V is TRBV29-1; 9 nucleotides match TRBD1. The CDR3 consists of 11 residues. The germline V gene encodes CDR1 SQVTM and CDR2 ANQGSEA. The trim removed 7 bases at V and 7 bases at J, leaving 4 bases unmatched. The CDR3 loop reads CSAGQGFEAFF. The CDR3 DNA sequence: TGCAGCGCGGGACAGGGCTTTGAAGCTTTCTTT.

On this clone itself: One end of the junction does not line up with germline, which may come from a read error. This sequence joins TRBV6-1 and TRBJ1-1, with D tentatively TRBD1 (5 bases). Germline CDR1 reads MNHNS; CDR2 reads SASEGT. The CDR3 totals 14 residues. CDR3 nucleotides: TGTGCCAGCAGCGAAGAGACAGTGAACACTGAAGCTTTCTTT. It codes for CASSEETVNTEAFF.

The chain has TRBV5-1 and TRBJ2-7; no clear D. The CDR3 totals 14 residues. V was pared by 0 bases and J by 2 bases, with 9 bases between. Germline CDR1 reads SGHRS; CDR2 reads YFSETQ. CDR3 protein: CASSLVGPTYEQYF. For the CDR3, the DNA is TGCGCCAGCAGCTTGGTTGGTCCTACCTACGAGCAGTACTTC. Using reference TRBV5-1 and TRBJ2-7 for the parts outside the CDR3, the full variable domain is KAGVTQTPRYLIKTRGQQVTLSCSPISGHRSVSWYQQTPGQGLQFLFEYFSETQRNKGNFPGRFSGRQFSNSRSEMNVSTLELGDSALYLCASSLVGPTYEQYFGPGTRLTVT.

Of note for this clone: The same CDR3 is also encoded by other DNA sequences in this sample. The gene calls are TRBV7-9 and TRBJ1-2; a possible D gene is TRBD1 (5 bases). V lost 1 base and J 5 bases, leaving 8 bases between the germline ends. There are 13 residues in the CDR3. Looked up from germline, CDR1 is SEHNR and CDR2 is FQNEAQ (reference sequence). CDR3 region: CASSLGTSYGYTF. The CDR3 region has the DNA TGTGCCAGCAGCTTAGGGACAAGTTATGGCTACACCTTC.

This clone was recorded once. The chain employs TRBV29-1 and TRBJ1-3, with D tentatively TRBD1 (5 bases). Germline loops: CDR1 SQVTM, CDR2 ANQGSEA. Trimming removed 7 bases at V and 0 bases at J, with 19 bases between. The CDR3 covers 16 residues. The DNA of the CDR3 is TGCAGCGCTGCCCGAACAGGAACGAGCTCTGGAAACACCATATATTTT. Its protein is CSAARTGTSSGNTIYF.

The rearrangement joins TRBV5-1 to TRBJ2-2; 8 nucleotides line up with TRBD1. This CDR3 is built from 16 residues. Germline trimming cut 3 bases from V and 6 bases from J; bases unmatched to any gene: 10. Germline CDR1 and CDR2: SGHRS and YFSETQ. The CDR3 is CASSSRGTGYPGELFF. CDR3 DNA sequence: TGCGCCAGCAGCTCACGGGGGACAGGTTATCCCGGGGAGCTGTTTTTT.

In its sample, this clone was seen once. The chain has TRBV7-9 and TRBJ2-5, with 7 nucleotides matching TRBD1. Germline V lookup: CDR1 SEHNR, CDR2 FQNEAQ (reference sequence). Trimming at V came to 2 bases and at J to 5 bases, leaving 8 bases not matched to a gene. The CDR3 is 15 amino acids. The CDR3 here is CASSLWPGGSETQYF. The DNA for the CDR3 is TGTGCCAGCAGCTTATGGCCAGGGGGTTCGGAGACCCAGTACTTC.

As DNA, the CDR3 is TGTGCCAGCAGCACCAGGGACAGGCAGTACTTC. It yields the protein CASSTRDRQYF. The chain combines TRBV6-6 with TRBJ2-7; the match to TRBD1 covers 7 bases. The ends lost 6 bases at V and 9 bases at J; junction bases unmatched: 5. The germline gives CDR1 MNHNY, CDR2 SVGAGI (reference sequence). The CDR3 loop spans 11 amino acids.